Listed here is a single T cell receptor beta chain. This record comes from a study of Graves' ophthalmopathy and Graves' hyperthyroidism. All donors with ophthalmopathy were recorded as having moderate-to-severe activity, CAS ≥3, NOSPECS ≥4 and a duration under 3 months. Excluded: other autoimmune disease, uncontrolled infection, pregnancy or lactation. Germline V gene lookup returns CDR1 SNHLY and CDR2 FYNNEI. The CDR3 sequence is 14 residues long. Trimming stripped 6 bases from V and 5 bases from J, with 14 bases between. The authors amplified TCR beta CDR3 regions from RNA transcripts. First-round RT-PCR employed HTBI primers, with a second-round multiplex PCR after it. TCRdb itself ran the multiplex PCR reads through MiXCR, one entry per CDR3 protein. The sample has approximately 640,000 distinct CDR3 sequences, over 40% seen once.

The origin of this receptor is an adult man with Graves' ophthalmopathy. Sequencing input: peripheral blood. The chain combines TRBV2 with TRBJ1-5, with D unresolved. The CDR3 DNA follows: TGTGCCAGCAGGAACCCGGGTTCTCATCAGCCCCAGCATTTT. This encodes CASRNPGSHQPQHF.